The next 9 T cell receptor beta chains were all read from a single sample in a study of tumor and adjacent non-tumor tissue in lung cancer. The library came from three nested PCR rounds adapted from ARM-PCR protocols. TCRdb processed the multiplex PCR reads anew with MiXCR; each CDR3 protein has one entry. The repertoire holds more than 45,000 distinct CDR3 sequences, with 64% as singletons. No cell sorting was done before RNA was extracted from the tissue. More than 3 cm separated this lung sample from the edge of the tumor. Sequencing was carried out using distant non-tumor lung tissue. All receptors come from a woman in her 70s with non-small cell lung cancer.

As for this clonotype: Lacking the conserved final phenylalanine or tryptophan, this CDR3 likely reflects a read error. The chain couples TRBV12-3 or TRBV12-4 to TRBJ1-2; D is unclear. The CDR3 totals 15 residues. V was shortened by 5 bases and J by 4 bases, with 17 bases between the two germline ends. The CDR3 nucleotides are TGTGCCAGCAGTCTCGCGGACGGATCTCGCTATGGCTACACCTTA. Translated, it gives CASSLADGSRYGYTL.

Worth noting for this clonotype: This may be a read error, as it is one base from a much larger clone. The chain links TRBV28 to TRBJ1-1; D is perhaps TRBD1 (6 bases). The CDR3 is 15 amino acids. The germline V and J ends were trimmed by 6 bases and 6 bases, with 20 bases remaining between them. Germline assignment: CDR1 MDHEN and CDR2 SYDVKM. The chain's CDR3 is CASRTPRGGTSEAFF. The CDR3, as DNA: TGTGCCAGCAGGACACCGAGGGGGGGTACCTCTGAAGCTTTCTTT.

A word on this clonotype: At one end the junction does not follow the germline gene, possibly because of a read error. The J gene is TRBJ2-1, the V gene TRBV6-1; D is uncertain. CDR1 and CDR2 (germline): MNHNS, SASEGT. The CDR3 has 14 amino acids. The CDR3 nucleotides are TGTGACAGCAGTGAAATTGACACCTACAATGAGCAGTTGTTC. Its protein is CDSSEIDTYNEQLF.

The chain couples TRBV6-1 to TRBJ2-7; D is undetermined. The CDR3 totals 11 residues. Germline V CDR1 and CDR2: MNHNS, SASEGT. V was pared by 8 bases and J by 3 bases, with 8 bases between. CDR3 amino acids: CASGPIYEQYF. The CDR3 region has the DNA TGTGCCAGCGGGCCTATCTACGAGCAGTACTTC.

This clonotype ranks as medium-sized. The chain is built from TRBV29-1 and TRBJ2-3; D not resolved. CDR1 and CDR2 (germline): SQVTM, ANQGSEA. The V and J ends lost 0 bases and 4 bases respectively, with 5 bases between them. The length of the CDR3 is 12 residues. CDR3 in amino acids: CSVEEASDTQYF. CDR3 nucleotide sequence: TGCAGCGTTGAAGAGGCTTCAGATACGCAGTATTTT.

The table lists this clonotype with a count of one. This CDR3 is missing its conserved last phenylalanine or tryptophan, likely due to a read error. The chain carries TRBV4-1 and TRBJ1-1; TRBD1 matches 8 bases. Germline V gives CDR1 MGHRA, CDR2 YSYEKL. The CDR3 length is 15 residues. CDR3 sequence reads: CASNQARGRLTEAFL. Here the CDR3 DNA reads TGCGCCAGCAACCAAGCCAGGGGGCGGTTGACTGAAGCTTTCTTA.

As for this clonotype: A clone one base away is much larger, so this may be a read error. The rearrangement uses TRBV7-3 and TRBJ2-3; 8 bases are a match to TRBD2. The CDR3 has 15 amino acids. Germline V gives CDR1 SGHTA, CDR2 FQGTGA. The CDR3 DNA reads TGTGCCAGCAGCTCACTAGCGGTGAGCACAGATGCGCAGTATTTT. As protein: CASSSLAVSTDAQYF. Using reference TRBV7-3 and TRBJ2-3 for the parts outside the CDR3, the full variable domain is GAGVSQTPSNKVTEKGKYVELRCDPISGHTALYWYRQSLGQGPEFLIYFQGTGAADDSGLPNDRFFAVRPEGSVSTLKIQRTERGDSAVYLCASSSLAVSTDAQYFGPGTRLTVL.

Worth noting for this clonotype: One junction end does not reproduce the germline sequence, and a read error may be involved. The chain is built from TRBV5-4 and TRBJ2-7; 9 bases are a match to TRBD2. Germline CDR1 reads SGHNT; CDR2 reads YYREEE (reference sequence). The CDR3 consists of 15 residues. The CDR3: CASSPRLADLYEQYF. CDR3 DNA: TGTGCCAGCAGCCCGCGACTAGCGGACCTTTACGAGCAGTATTTC.

As concerns this clonotype: Because it lacks the conserved phenylalanine or tryptophan at the end, this CDR3 is likely a read error. V is TRBV29-1 and J is TRBJ2-1; D unclear. CDR1 SQVTM and CDR2 ANQGSEA come from the germline V gene. This CDR3 comprises 13 residues. Trimming stripped 8 bases from V and 5 bases from J, with 16 bases between. In nucleotides, the CDR3 is TGCAGCATTGCCCCTAGTAGGCACAATGAGCAGTTCTCC. Encoded protein: CSIAPSRHNEQFS.